A single sample is the source of the 29 T cell receptor beta chains below, sequenced in a study of identical twins. TCRdb ran MiXCR on the 5' RACE reads and lists one entry per CDR3 protein. This sample has about 720,000 distinct CDR3 sequences, with 18% found just once. This sample was also put to use in a study of T cells expressing NK-cell markers.

Specimen: PBMCs. All receptors come from a woman aged 18-29 years in good health.

This clonotype showed up many times. The V gene is TRBV7-9, the J gene TRBJ1-2, with D perhaps matching TRBD1 (6 bases). This CDR3 comprises 15 residues. V lost 1 base, J lost 3 bases, and 12 bases lay in between. Per germline, CDR1 SEHNR and CDR2 FQNEAQ (reference sequence). The CDR3 loop reads CASSLGDTTDYGYTF. The CDR3 bases are TGTGCCAGCAGCTTAGGGGACACTACAGACTATGGCTACACCTTC.

The chain joins TRBV11-2 to TRBJ2-7; no clear D. The V end lost 1 base, the J end lost 3 bases, and 13 bases lay between the germline ends. Germline values: CDR1 SGHAT, CDR2 FQNNGV. The CDR3 runs 15 residues. The CDR3 is CASSLVATFVYEQYF. CDR3 nucleotides: TGTGCCAGCAGCTTAGTGGCGACCTTCGTCTACGAGCAGTACTTC.

The gene calls are TRBV5-1 and TRBJ2-3; no definite D call. Germline V gene data show CDR1 as SGHRS and CDR2 as YFSETQ. Trimming pared 4 bases from V and 0 bases from J, leaving 9 bases between. This CDR3 has 14 amino acids. The CDR3 here is CASSPLPSTDTQYF. Here the CDR3 DNA reads TGCGCCAGCAGCCCGCTTCCAAGCACAGATACGCAGTATTTT.

There are many counts of this clonotype. The gene calls are TRBV20-1 and TRBJ2-7; D perhaps matches TRBD1 (6 bases). Germline assignment: CDR1 DFQATT and CDR2 SNEGSKA (reference sequence). The length of the CDR3 is 13 residues. The V gene lost 7 bases and the J gene lost 1 base, with 14 bases spanning the gap. CDR3 in DNA: TGCAGTGGGACTGGGGGCCCATCCTACGAGCAGTACTTC. Protein: CSGTGGPSYEQYF.

This chain uses TRBV11-2 with TRBJ2-5; 8 positions match TRBD1. Germline CDR1 and CDR2: SGHAT and FQNNGV. With V trimmed by 5 bases and J by 5 bases, 10 bases remained unmatched. The CDR3 runs 15 residues. The CDR3 loop reads CASSNEQGVRETQYF. CDR3 in DNA: TGTGCCAGCAGCAACGAACAGGGGGTGAGGGAGACCCAGTACTTC. Combining the CDR3 with reference TRBV11-2 and TRBJ2-5 gives the whole variable domain EAGVAQSPRYKIIEKRQSVAFWCNPISGHATLYWYQQILGQGPKLLIQFQNNGVVDDSQLPKDRFSAERLKGVDSTLKIQPAKLEDSAVYLCASSNEQGVRETQYFGPGTRLLVL.

There are many counts of this clonotype. V and J are TRBV7-2 and TRBJ1-2; D unclear. The CDR3 loop spans 13 amino acids. Germline CDR1 and CDR2: SGHTA and FQGNSA. The ends were cut back, 5 bases at V and 1 base at J, with 8 bases in the middle. The CDR3 spells CASSVSLNYGYTF. The DNA of the CDR3 is TGTGCCAGCAGCGTCAGCCTTAACTATGGCTACACCTTC.

The chain carries TRBV20-1 and TRBJ2-7; 9 positions match TRBD2. The CDR3 is made up of 14 amino acids. V trimming: 3 bases; J trimming: 0 bases; junction bases outside the gene matches: 3. Per the germline V gene, CDR1 is DFQATT and CDR2 is SNEGSKA (reference sequence). DNA for the CDR3: TGCAGTGCTAGTACTAGCGGGCCCTCCTACGAGCAGTACTTC. Residues: CSASTSGPSYEQYF.

This chain links TRBV5-1 with TRBJ1-2; D not certain. This CDR3 has 14 amino acids. V was clipped by 4 bases and J by 4 bases, with 14 bases between them. Germline CDR1 and CDR2: SGHRS and YFSETQ. CDR3 sequence (DNA): TGCGCCAGCAGCCTTCCAGACACCACCTATGGCTACACCTTC. Encoded protein: CASSLPDTTYGYTF.

This clonotype has more than one count but fewer than ten. DNA of the CDR3: TGCAGTGCTATACCGGGACTTAGCTCCTACGAGCAGTACTTC. It encodes CSAIPGLSSYEQYF. The J gene is TRBJ2-7, the V gene TRBV20-1; perhaps TRBD2 as D (6 bases). Germline CDR1 is DFQATT and CDR2 is SNEGSKA (reference sequence). The CDR3 length is 14 residues. Trimming removed 4 bases from V and 0 bases from J, with 13 bases in between.

The chain combines TRBV5-4 with TRBJ2-5, with 8 bases fitting TRBD1. This CDR3 contains 14 residues. Germline values: CDR1 SGHNT, CDR2 YYREEE (reference sequence). V lost 3 bases, J lost 4 bases, and 5 bases stayed unmatched. This CDR3 reads CASSSFTGGETQYF. For the CDR3, the DNA is TGTGCCAGCAGCTCATTTACAGGGGGAGAGACCCAGTACTTC.

The sample holds a few counts of this clonotype. The V and J genes are TRBV5-6 and TRBJ1-2, with D possibly matching TRBD1 (5 bases). Germline V gene sequence: CDR1 SGHDT, CDR2 YYEEEE. The CDR3 is made up of 13 amino acids. V was shortened by 4 bases and J by 3 bases, with 10 bases between the two germline ends. The CDR3 DNA reads as TGTGCCAGCAGCGGGGCCTTAGACTATGGCTACACCTTC. This gives the protein CASSGALDYGYTF.

This clonotype was seen many times. The chain joins TRBV6-1 to TRBJ2-1, with 13 bases matching TRBD2. The CDR3 is 17 amino acids. Germline V gene lookup returns CDR1 MNHNS and CDR2 SASEGT. V lost 5 bases to trimming and J lost 0 bases; unmatched junction nucleotides: 4. DNA of the CDR3: TGTGCCAGCAGTCGTTGGACTAGCGGGAGCTCCTACAATGAGCAGTTCTTC. This encodes CASSRWTSGSSYNEQFF.

This clonotype was observed many times. The chain employs TRBV12-3 or TRBV12-4 and TRBJ2-7, with 7 nucleotides matching TRBD1. V lost 6 bases and J lost 2; bases outside the gene matches: 4. The CDR3 extends over 13 amino acids. The CDR3 DNA is TGTGCCAGCAGATATGGACAGGCCTACGAGCAGTACTTC. It codes for CASRYGQAYEQYF.

V and J are TRBV4-1 and TRBJ1-5; D is undetermined. The CDR3 totals 15 residues. Germline loops: CDR1 MGHRA, CDR2 YSYEKL. V lost 2 bases and J lost 3, with 11 bases in between. CDR3 DNA sequence: TGCGCCAGCAGCCAATACGGAGGATTCAATCAGCCCCAGCATTTT. Amino acid sequence: CASSQYGGFNQPQHF.

The chain uses TRBV9 and TRBJ2-1; D gene uncertain. The germline gives CDR1 SGDLS, CDR2 YYNGEE. The CDR3 consists of 14 residues. With 5 bases removed from V and 0 bases from J, the gap between germline ends came to 9 bases. The CDR3 spells CASSPGNSYNEQFF. CDR3 bases: TGTGCCAGCAGTCCGGGTAACTCCTACAATGAGCAGTTCTTC. The complete variable domain, with remaining parts taken from reference TRBV9 and TRBJ2-1, reads DSGVTQTPKHLITATGQRVTLRCSPRSGDLSVYWYQQSLDQGLQFLIQYYNGEERAKGNILERFSAQQFPDLHSELNLSSLELGDSALYFCASSPGNSYNEQFFGPGTRLTVL.

This clonotype was recorded a few times. This chain links TRBV20-1 with TRBJ1-6, with D maybe TRBD1 (6 bases). Germline loops: CDR1 DFQATT, CDR2 SNEGSKA (reference sequence). CDR3 length: 17 amino acids. V lost 3 bases, J lost 0 bases, and 15 bases lay in between. The DNA for the CDR3 is TGCAGTGCTAGCCCGGGACAAATTAGCTCCTATAATTCACCCCTCCACTTT. Translation gives CSASPGQISSYNSPLHF.

This chain connects TRBV20-1 to TRBJ2-7; D gene ambiguous. V was cut by 2 bases and J by 2 bases, with 7 bases left in between. This CDR3 has 12 amino acids. Germline values: CDR1 DFQATT, CDR2 SNEGSKA (reference sequence). The CDR3 loop is CSARRPPYEQYF. As DNA, the CDR3 is TGCAGTGCTAGACGGCCTCCCTACGAGCAGTACTTC.

This clonotype was seen a few times. V usage is TRBV7-9 and J usage is TRBJ2-7; D is perhaps TRBD2 (6 bases). Trimming removed 4 bases from V and 2 bases from J, with 15 bases in between. The germline V gene has CDR1 SEHNR and CDR2 FQNEAQ (reference sequence). This CDR3 region has 15 residues. For the CDR3, the DNA is TGTGCCAGCAGCTCCGGGCGGACGGGGGCCTACGAGCAGTACTTC. It yields the protein CASSSGRTGAYEQYF.

The rearrangement uses TRBV6-1 and TRBJ2-3; 12 nucleotides line up with TRBD1. V gave up 7 bases and J gave up 6 bases; unmatched junction bases: 8. CDR1 and CDR2 (germline): MNHNS, SASEGT. There are 15 residues in the CDR3. CDR3 amino acids: CASIGTGGATDTQYF. The CDR3 coding sequence is TGTGCCAGCATTGGGACAGGGGGCGCAACGGATACGCAGTATTTT.

This clonotype has only a few counts. V and J are TRBV7-2 and TRBJ2-1, with D possibly being TRBD1 or TRBD2 (5 bases each). The CDR3 sequence is 13 residues long. V lost 5 bases to trimming and J lost 9 bases, with 14 bases between them. CDR1 is SGHTA and CDR2 is FQGNSA in the germline V gene. Here the CDR3 DNA reads TGTGCCAGCAGCAGGCGTCGGGGCAGTGAGCAGTTCTTC. It encodes CASSRRRGSEQFF.

This clonotype has a handful of counts. The chain couples TRBV20-1 to TRBJ2-5, with D tentatively TRBD2 (6 bases). V lost 1 base and J lost 4, with 19 bases in between. Germline CDR1 reads DFQATT; CDR2 reads SNEGSKA (reference sequence). The CDR3 is made up of 16 amino acids. CDR3 nucleotides: TGCAGTGCTAGAGGTGTCGGGTCGGGAGTCAGAGAGACCCAGTACTTC. This translates into CSARGVGSGVRETQYF.

The chain links TRBV18 to TRBJ2-7; TRBD2 might be the D (5 bases). This CDR3 spans 14 amino acids. Trimming removed 0 bases at V and 4 bases at J, with 10 bases between. CDR1 is KGHSH, CDR2 LQKENI, per germline. In DNA form, the CDR3 reads TGTGCCAGCTCACCACCGACTATCCTTTACGAGCAGTACTTC. It is translated as CASSPPTILYEQYF. Together with reference TRBV18 and TRBJ2-7, the CDR3 gives the full variable domain: NAGVMQNPRHLVRRRGQEARLRCSPMKGHSHVYWYRQLPEEGLKFMVYLQKENIIDESGMPKERFSAEFPKEGPSILRIQQVVRGDSAAYFCASSPPTILYEQYFGPGTRLTVT.

The V gene is TRBV5-1, the J gene TRBJ2-1; maybe TRBD2 (6 bases). The V gene lost 4 bases and the J gene lost 6 bases, with 11 bases spanning the gap. This CDR3 is 13 amino acids long. CDR1 and CDR2 (germline): SGHRS, YFSETQ. The CDR3 here is CASSVTRLNEQFF. In DNA, the CDR3 is TGCGCCAGCAGCGTGACTAGACTCAATGAGCAGTTCTTC.

This clonotype appeared many times. The J gene is TRBJ1-2, the V gene TRBV21-1. TRBV21-1 is termed a pseudogene. This CDR3 comprises 13 residues. CDR3 protein: CASSKRQLYGYTF. The CDR3, as DNA: TGTGCCAGCAGCAAACGGCAGCTTTATGGCTACACCTTC.

The V gene is TRBV28, the J gene TRBJ2-3; possibly TRBD2 for D (6 bases). Between the trimmed V and J ends, which lost 6 bases and 1 base, there was a span of 14 bases. The CDR3 totals 15 residues. Looked up from germline, CDR1 is MDHEN and CDR2 is SYDVKM. The CDR3 is CASSPRGKGTDTQYF. The CDR3 bases are TGTGCCAGCAGCCCCCGGGGGAAGGGCACAGATACGCAGTATTTT.

This chain links TRBV12-3 or TRBV12-4 with TRBJ2-1; D is possibly TRBD2 (6 bases). V was trimmed by 11 bases and J by 6 bases, leaving 14 bases between them. The CDR3 spans 12 residues. The CDR3 nucleotides are TGTGCCGGAGGGAGTGTCCCCAATGAGCAGTTCTTC. It encodes CAGGSVPNEQFF.

This clonotype showed up just a few times. The chain employs TRBV6-1 and TRBJ2-7; D could derive from TRBD1 or TRBD2 (5 bases each). Germline-derived CDR1 and CDR2 are MNHNS and SASEGT. Trimming took 6 bases from V and 9 from J, leaving 15 bases between them. The CDR3 has 12 amino acids. CDR3 protein: CASSERGPGQYF. The CDR3 DNA reads TGTGCCAGCAGCGAAAGGGGACCCGGGCAGTACTTC.

At least ten counts were recorded for this clonotype. The CDR3 here is CASSLQVVHEQFF. The DNA for the CDR3 is TGCGCCAGCAGCCTACAGGTGGTTCATGAGCAGTTCTTC. The chain is built from TRBV5-1 and TRBJ2-1, with D perhaps TRBD1 (5 bases). The CDR3 length is 13 residues. V was clipped by 4 bases and J by 8 bases, with 13 bases between them. The V gene's germline CDR1 is SGHRS and CDR2 YFSETQ. The whole variable domain, filled in from reference TRBV5-1 and TRBJ2-1, reads KAGVTQTPRYLIKTRGQQVTLSCSPISGHRSVSWYQQTPGQGLQFLFEYFSETQRNKGNFPGRFSGRQFSNSRSEMNVSTLELGDSALYLCASSLQVVHEQFFGPGTRLTVL.

The chain employs TRBV10-1 and TRBJ2-7; no clear D gene. The V gene lost 3 bases and the J gene lost 7 bases, with 10 bases spanning the gap. CDR1 is WNHNN, CDR2 SYGVQD, per germline (reference sequence). The CDR3 consists of 12 residues. The CDR3 DNA is TGCGCCAGCAGTGACCCCACGAGTGAGCAGTACTTC. It encodes CASSDPTSEQYF.